This is a list of T cell receptor beta chains from one sample in a study of T cell repertoires in breast cancer. TCRdb used MiXCR to reprocess the emulsion pairing reads, holding one entry per CDR3 protein. The sample yields around 43,000 distinct CDR3 sequences, around 45% seen once. The sequenced sample consisted of CD8+ T cells. Receptors originate from a pool of human donors with breast cancer or a healthy control (not recorded which). CDR3s leave out the opening cysteine and the closing phenylalanine or tryptophan. Expanded clones are given a class, and other clones once, few, many or no size at all.

V gene	clone size	CDR3 length	J gene	CDR3 protein
TRBV6-1	few	11	TRBJ2-1	ASSRDRDNEQF
TRBV27	few	14	TRBJ2-1	ASRPGRAAGWNEQF
TRBV5-1	-	11	TRBJ1-1	ASRNTGGTEAF
TRBV30	once	11	TRBJ1-2	AWSVWGLGGYT
TRBV6-5	many	12	TRBJ1-3	ASSYSHSGNTIY
TRBV10-2	few	12	TRBJ1-2	ASSLLGQGRGYT
TRBV2	-	11	TRBJ2-2	ASSQQGAGELF
TRBV10-1	-	11	TRBJ2-1	ASRGPRVDEQF
TRBV5-1	-	12	TRBJ2-7	ASSLAGTDYEQY
TRBV5-5	medium-sized	14	TRBJ2-1	ASSLAPSGTQNKQF
TRBV27	-	14	TRBJ2-3	ASSPQRLAGADTQY
TRBV7-2	-	10	TRBJ1-2	ASSWGGEGYT
TRBV20-1	-	10	TRBJ1-1	SAIVRPTEAF
TRBV24-1	-	14	TRBJ2-2	ATSDPDREPTGELF